These 2 T cell receptor beta chains came from one sample sequenced in a study of a mutant IDH1 vaccine in newly diagnosed glioma. Which antigens these TCRs recognize remains unknown. As for time point: week 47, end of study. Each dose delivered 300 ug of mutant IDH1 20-mer peptide subcutaneously with imiquimod. Assay used: immunoSEQ multiplex PCR; TCRdb lists only in-frame clones, some missing. The sample lists 45,000 to 65,000 clones, approximately 65% occurring once. This sample comprised peripheral blood mononuclear cells (PBMCs), obtained from a glioma patient whose treatment included an IDH1 peptide vaccine. The source of these receptors is a man aged 40-50 years with glioma. Some clones in this sample may be carry-over from other donors' samples.

The chain carries TRBV6-5 and TRBJ2-3, with 8 nucleotides matching TRBD2. Germline V gene sequence: CDR1 MNHEY, CDR2 SVGAGI. This CDR3 is 12 amino acids long. V lost 6 bases, J lost 9 bases, and 5 bases stayed unmatched. The CDR3 DNA is TGTGCCAGCAGCTATACTAGCGGAACGCAGTATTTT. Residues: CASSYTSGTQYF.

The chain uses TRBV4-2 and TRBJ1-5; D gene uncertain. This CDR3 contains 15 residues. Germline CDR1 and CDR2: LGHNA and YNFKEQ. The ends were cut back, 4 bases at V and 4 bases at J, with 14 bases in the middle. The CDR3 coding sequence is TGTGCCAGCAGCCCGCTGAATAGGGCTAATCAGCCCCAGCATTTT. Protein sequence: CASSPLNRANQPQHF.